One and the same sample provided the 8 T cell receptor beta chains below, sequenced in a study of blood T cell repertoires in COVID-19. TCRdb's copy holds only in-frame clones and misses some; the assay was immunoSEQ multiplex PCR. The sample has more than 95,000 clones; about 80% are singletons. Material for sequencing was peripheral blood. These receptors were obtained from a man aged 70 or older with active or convalescent COVID-19.

The rearrangement joins TRBV3-1 (or the pseudogene TRBV3-2) to TRBJ2-1, with a possible D match to TRBD1 (6 bases). This CDR3 comprises 16 residues. V gave up 5 bases and J gave up 0 bases, with 14 bases separating them. CDR1 LGHDT and CDR2 YNNKEL come from the germline V gene (reference sequence). CDR3 DNA sequence: TGTGCCAGCAGCGGACGGGACACACGCTCCTACAATGAGCAGTTCTTC. The encoded protein is CASSGRDTRSYNEQFF.

V usage is TRBV24-1 and J usage is TRBJ2-2; no clear D. The CDR3 runs 16 residues. V lost 2 bases and J lost 0, with 9 bases in between. Germline assignment: CDR1 KGHDR and CDR2 SFDVKD. The CDR3 reads CATSDWRNPNTGELFF. CDR3 bases: TGTGCCACCAGTGATTGGCGGAACCCGAACACCGGGGAGCTGTTTTTT.

The V call is TRBV7-3, the J call TRBJ2-3; 13 bases are a match to TRBD2. The CDR3 is 20 residues long. Per the germline V gene, CDR1 is SGHTA and CDR2 is FQGTGA. Trimming cost V 5 bases and J 2 bases; bases outside gene matches: 16. The CDR3 loop is CASSPNIRLAGGLLTDTQYF. CDR3 DNA sequence: TGTGCCAGCAGCCCGAATATTAGACTAGCGGGGGGCCTACTCACAGATACGCAGTATTTT.

This rearrangement joins TRBV5-1 to TRBJ1-3; no firm D call. V was clipped by 5 bases and J by 4 bases, with 19 bases between them. This CDR3 is 16 amino acids long. CDR1 and CDR2 from the germline V gene are SGHRS and YFSETQ. In DNA form, the CDR3 reads TGCGCCAGCAGTCTTGATTCTGTCGGTAACGGAAACACCATATATTTT. This gives the protein CASSLDSVGNGNTIYF.

V gene TRBV6-5 combines with J gene TRBJ1-1; TRBD1 agrees at 10 bases. This CDR3 is built from 14 residues. Trimming at V came to 5 bases and at J to 7 bases, leaving 7 bases not matched to a gene. Germline lookup yields CDR1 MNHEY and CDR2 SVGAGI. CDR3 amino acids: CASSTDRGRGEAFF. As DNA, the CDR3 is TGTGCCAGCAGTACCGACAGGGGGCGCGGTGAAGCTTTCTTT.

The chain uses TRBV4-2 and TRBJ1-5; 7 bases agree with TRBD1. Germline V lookup: CDR1 LGHNA, CDR2 YNFKEQ. Unmatched junction bases numbered 5, after V lost 1 base and J lost 5 bases. The CDR3 spans 15 residues. CDR3 DNA sequence: TGTGCCAGCAGCCAAGTGACAGGGATGGATCAGCCCCAGCATTTT. Protein: CASSQVTGMDQPQHF.

This rearrangement joins TRBV3-1 (or the pseudogene TRBV3-2) to TRBJ2-1; no firm D call. This CDR3 contains 12 residues. V was pared by 6 bases and J by 7 bases, with 10 bases between. Germline V gene lookup returns CDR1 LGHDT and CDR2 YNNKEL (reference sequence). CDR3 nucleotide sequence: TGTGCCAGCAGATGTTGTATGAATGAGCAGTTCTTC. Translation gives CASRCCMNEQFF.

J is TRBJ2-5 and V is TRBV11-3; no firm D call. CDR1 and CDR2 (germline): SGHNT, YENEEA. CDR3 length equals 12 residues. Trimming cost V 4 bases and J 2 bases, with 5 bases left between them. Here the CDR3 DNA reads TGTGCCAGCAGCTCGCAGCAAGAGACCCAGTACTTC. Protein product: CASSSQQETQYF.